Following are 30 T cell receptor beta chains from one sample sequenced in a study of cytomegalovirus exposure and HLA in healthy donors. Primers: 60 Vbeta forward and 13 Jbeta reverse. Repertoires were generated with immunoSEQ multiplex PCR, while TCRdb's copy carries only in-frame clones and drops some. The data contain under 80,000 clones, 70% to 85% of them singletons. What was sequenced was PBMCs. The receptor source for this set is a woman in her thirties or forties in good health and CMV-seronegative.

There are a few counts of this clone. The rearrangement joins TRBV2 to TRBJ2-1; 8 bases are a match to TRBD1. The CDR3 has 17 amino acids. The germline gives CDR1 SNHLY, CDR2 FYNNEI. The ends lost 6 bases at V and 0 bases at J; junction bases unmatched: 10. Written as DNA, the CDR3 is TGTGCCAGCAGAACCGACAGGGGCCTGAGCTCCTACAATGAGCAGTTCTTC. Residues: CASRTDRGLSSYNEQFF.

The chain recombines TRBV11-2 with TRBJ1-5; D ambiguous. V was clipped by 5 bases and J by 6 bases, with 14 bases between them. Germline V gene sequence: CDR1 SGHAT, CDR2 FQNNGV. The CDR3 has 14 amino acids. The CDR3 loop is CASSPEGEVQPQHF. CDR3 nucleotide sequence: TGTGCCAGCAGCCCCGAGGGCGAGGTTCAGCCCCAGCATTTT. The complete variable domain, with remaining parts taken from reference TRBV11-2 and TRBJ1-5, reads EAGVAQSPRYKIIEKRQSVAFWCNPISGHATLYWYQQILGQGPKLLIQFQNNGVVDDSQLPKDRFSAERLKGVDSTLKIQPAKLEDSAVYLCASSPEGEVQPQHFGDGTRLSIL.

J is TRBJ1-1 and V is TRBV5-1, with TRBD1 matching over 7 bases. The CDR3 is made up of 14 amino acids. Germline V gene data show CDR1 as SGHRS and CDR2 as YFSETQ. After removal of 3 bases from V and 5 bases from J, the junction contained 7 bases not matched to a gene. CDR3 DNA: TGCGCCAGCAGCTACTACGCAGGGGGGACTGAAGCTTTCTTT. The encoded protein is CASSYYAGGTEAFF.

The V gene is TRBV18, the J gene TRBJ2-7; 13 bases line up with TRBD2. The J segment lost 5 bases and the V segment lost 4 bases, leaving 2 bases of the junction unmatched. Germline V gives CDR1 KGHSH, CDR2 LQKENI. The CDR3 is 14 amino acids. CDR3 amino acids: CASSLGLAGDEQYF. Here the CDR3 DNA reads TGTGCCAGCTCACTAGGACTAGCGGGAGACGAGCAGTACTTC.

About this clone itself: Sequence at one end of the junction differs from germline and may be a read error. This chain links TRBV4-3 with TRBJ2-7, with a possible D match to TRBD1 (6 bases). CDR3 length equals 13 residues. Germline V gene sequence: CDR1 LGHNA, CDR2 YSLEER. The CDR3 DNA is TGCGCCAGCAGCCGCATACAGGGCTACGAGCGGTACTTC. As protein: CASSRIQGYERYF.

A few counts support this clone. This chain connects TRBV6-1 to TRBJ1-6, with D tentatively TRBD1 (6 bases). Trimming stripped 7 bases from V and 10 bases from J, with 17 bases between. The CDR3 is 14 residues long. CDR1 is MNHNS and CDR2 is SASEGT in the germline V gene. The CDR3 bases are TGTGCCAGCACCGACTTGACAGGTAGATCACCCCTCCACTTT. Translated, it gives CASTDLTGRSPLHF.

The genes are TRBV11-1 and TRBJ1-1; 9 bases are shared with TRBD1. Germline-derived CDR1 and CDR2 are SGHAT and FQDESV (reference sequence). The J segment lost 4 bases and the V segment lost 0 bases, leaving 6 bases of the junction unmatched. The CDR3 runs to 16 residues. The CDR3 bases are TGTGCCAGCAGCTTAGCGGACAGGGGTAAATTCACTGAAGCTTTCTTT. Protein product: CASSLADRGKFTEAFF.

This chain uses TRBV6-5 with TRBJ2-7, with TRBD1 as a possible D gene (6 bases). The germline gives CDR1 MNHEY, CDR2 SVGAGI. The V end was cut by 5 bases, the J end by 2 bases, with 13 bases between. This CDR3 contains 14 residues. Written as DNA, the CDR3 is TGTGCCAGCAGTAGAGGGACAAATACCTACGAGCAGTACTTC. It is translated as CASSRGTNTYEQYF.

The chain combines TRBV7-3 with TRBJ1-1; a possible D gene is TRBD1 (5 bases). The CDR3 extends over 13 amino acids. Between the trimmed V and J ends, which lost 5 bases and 4 bases, there was a span of 11 bases. Germline CDR1 reads SGHTA; CDR2 reads FQGTGA. The CDR3 region is CASSAGGSTEAFF. The CDR3 coding sequence is TGTGCCAGCAGCGCCGGGGGGAGCACTGAAGCTTTCTTT.

This sequence joins TRBV10-3 and TRBJ2-7, with D possibly TRBD2 on 6 matching bases. Trimming removed 6 bases at V and 2 bases at J, with 14 bases between. Germline-derived CDR1 and CDR2 are ENHRY and SYGVKD. The CDR3 loop spans 14 amino acids. The CDR3 bases are TGTGCCATCAGGGGGGTTGGCGGGGCCTACGAGCAGTACTTC. This encodes CAIRGVGGAYEQYF.

This clone came up a few times. This chain links TRBV7-2 with TRBJ1-6, with a weak D call TRBD1 (5 bases). The CDR3 runs to 15 residues. Germline V lookup: CDR1 SGHTA, CDR2 FQGNSA. V lost 2 bases and J 8 bases, leaving 13 bases between the germline ends. CDR3 protein: CASSLRVGGDSPLHF. In nucleotides, the CDR3 is TGTGCCAGCAGCTTACGGGTGGGGGGGGATTCACCCCTCCACTTT.

This clone was seen only once. V gene TRBV7-9 combines with J gene TRBJ2-1; D call uncertain. The V and J ends lost 7 bases and 7 bases respectively, with 20 bases between them. The CDR3 is 15 amino acids. The V gene's germline CDR1 is SEHNR and CDR2 FQNEAQ (reference sequence). The CDR3 DNA is TGTGCCAGCAACCGCCCGGATACAGTTGGGAATGAGCAGTTCTTC. Amino acid sequence: CASNRPDTVGNEQFF.

The rearrangement joins TRBV9 to TRBJ2-3; 13 bases map to TRBD2. J gave up 3 bases and V 4 bases, and 8 bases lay outside the gene matches. The CDR3 is 17 residues long. The germline V gene encodes CDR1 SGDLS and CDR2 YYNGEE. CDR3 DNA sequence: TGTGCCAGCAGCCCCAGACTAGCGGGGGGCCTAACAGATACGCAGTATTTT. This sequence encodes CASSPRLAGGLTDTQYF.

The rearrangement uses TRBV19 and TRBJ2-5; tentative D call: TRBD2 (7 bases). The CDR3 is 16 amino acids. V gave up 2 bases and J gave up 4 bases, with 17 bases separating them. CDR1 LNHDA and CDR2 SQIVND come from the germline V gene (reference sequence). CDR3 DNA sequence: TGTGCCAGTAGTATACGTGGGGGGGGGCAGGGAGAGACCCAGTACTTC. Residues: CASSIRGGGQGETQYF.

J is TRBJ1-1 and V is TRBV19; D unresolved. Germline V gives CDR1 LNHDA, CDR2 SQIVND (reference sequence). The CDR3 is 15 amino acids. V was pared by 5 bases and J by 6 bases, with 19 bases between. The CDR3 protein is CASSPHFSGLAEAFF. In DNA, the CDR3 is TGTGCCAGTAGTCCCCACTTTTCGGGGTTGGCTGAAGCTTTCTTT.

This chain joins TRBV6-1 and TRBJ2-3; 11 bases are a match to TRBD2. From germline, CDR1 is MNHNS and CDR2 SASEGT. The CDR3 sequence is 21 residues long. V lost 6 bases to trimming and J lost 5 bases; unmatched junction nucleotides: 25. The DNA for the CDR3 is TGTGCCAGCAGGGAATGGGGGGAGGACAGAACCCTAGCGGGGGGAATAGATACGCAGTATTTT. This encodes CASREWGEDRTLAGGIDTQYF.

The genes are TRBV7-2 and TRBJ2-5; D is unresolved. In germline, CDR1 is SGHTA, CDR2 FQGNSA. Trimming stripped 1 base from V and 1 base from J, with 7 bases between. The CDR3 totals 14 residues. The CDR3 region is CASSLVSFQETQYF. CDR3 nucleotide sequence: TGTGCCAGCAGCTTAGTCTCCTTCCAAGAGACCCAGTACTTC.

V is TRBV5-5 and J is TRBJ1-1, with D hard to call. Germline loops: CDR1 SGHKS, CDR2 YYEKEE (reference sequence). The CDR3 consists of 14 residues. V lost 4 bases and J lost 0, with 10 bases in between. DNA for the CDR3: TGTGCCAGCAGCCCCACCCCAGTGAACACTGAAGCTTTCTTT. Amino acid sequence: CASSPTPVNTEAFF.

This chain joins TRBV7-2 and TRBJ1-1; no clear D. The CDR3 is made up of 13 amino acids. V gave up 3 bases and J gave up 4 bases, with 9 bases separating them. The germline CDR1 and CDR2 sequences are SGHTA and FQGNSA. The CDR3 loop reads CASSFLFGTEAFF. DNA for the CDR3: TGTGCCAGCAGCTTTTTATTCGGCACTGAAGCTTTCTTT. The variable domain in full, completed from reference TRBV7-2 and TRBJ1-1, reads GAGVSQSPSNKVTEKGKDVELRCDPISGHTALYWYRQSLGQGLEFLIYFQGNSAPDKSGLPSDRFSAERTGGSVSTLTIQRTQQEDSAVYLCASSFLFGTEAFFGQGTRLTVV.

The gene calls are TRBV7-9 and TRBJ2-1; 7 bases match TRBD2. The V segment lost 4 bases and the J segment 14 bases; nucleotides outside the gene matches: 8. The CDR3 covers 12 residues. Germline V lookup: CDR1 SEHNR, CDR2 FQNEAQ (reference sequence). CDR3 nucleotide sequence: TGTGCCAGCAGCTCCCCTGGGCGGGGGAAGTTCTTC. Translation: CASSSPGRGKFF.

This chain connects TRBV7-8 to TRBJ2-2; D possibly corresponds to TRBD1 (5 bases). This CDR3 has 15 amino acids. The V end lost 3 bases, the J end lost 1 base, and 9 bases lay between the germline ends. The germline CDR1 and CDR2 sequences are SGHVS and FQNEAQ. CDR3 residues: CASSLRQRNTGELFF. The CDR3 nucleotides are TGTGCCAGCAGCTTGAGACAGAGGAACACCGGGGAGCTGTTTTTT.

The chain recombines TRBV7-3 with TRBJ2-3; 12 bases are a match to TRBD2. The V and J ends lost 3 bases and 4 bases, in that order; junction bases with no gene match: 8. The CDR3 consists of 17 residues. CDR1 SGHTA and CDR2 FQGTGA come from the germline V gene. CDR3 bases: TGTGCCAGCAGCTTCGGACTAGCGGGAACCGGAGCAGATACGCAGTATTTT. Translated, it gives CASSFGLAGTGADTQYF.

Remarks on this clone: A junction boundary mismatches the germline segment, possibly from a read error. This chain links TRBV10-2 with TRBJ1-3, with 7 bases identical to TRBD1. This CDR3 is 12 amino acids long. Germline V gives CDR1 WSHSY, CDR2 SAAADI. CDR3 bases: TGCGCCAGCAGTGAGACGGGACAGCGTAGGAATTTT. Protein product: CASSETGQRRNF.

This chain joins TRBV5-1 and TRBJ2-1; no firm D call. Trimming shortened V by 2 bases and J by 3 bases, and 9 bases separated the two germline ends. This CDR3 region has 14 residues. Germline V gives CDR1 SGHRS, CDR2 YFSETQ. The DNA of the CDR3 is TGCGCCAGCAGCTTCGGTTTCGACTACAATGAGCAGTTCTTC. As protein: CASSFGFDYNEQFF.

This clone was seen a handful of times. This chain uses TRBV6-1 with TRBJ2-3; possible D gene TRBD2, 6 bases. CDR1 and CDR2 from the germline V gene are MNHNS and SASEGT. This CDR3 has 15 amino acids. The ends were cut back, 2 bases at V and 0 bases at J, with 9 bases in the middle. The CDR3 here is CASSELAGSTDTQYF. For the CDR3, the DNA is TGTGCCAGCAGTGAATTGGCGGGAAGCACAGATACGCAGTATTTT.

The J gene is TRBJ1-2, the V gene TRBV18; D call uncertain. The V gene lost 2 bases and the J gene lost 2 bases, with 12 bases spanning the gap. The germline CDR1 and CDR2 sequences are KGHSH and LQKENI. CDR3 size: 15 residues. CDR3 in DNA: TGTGCCAGCTCACCATCGGCAGAGACAAACTATGGCTACACCTTC. This gives the protein CASSPSAETNYGYTF.

This clone was detected only once. The V gene is TRBV2, the J gene TRBJ1-5; D is ambiguous. Germline V gene data show CDR1 as SNHLY and CDR2 as FYNNEI. V was trimmed by 3 bases and J by 6 bases, leaving 15 bases between them. The CDR3 consists of 15 residues. In DNA, the CDR3 is TGTGCCAGCAGTGACGGAGGGCTGCCGAGTCAGCCCCAGCATTTT. Its protein product is CASSDGGLPSQPQHF.

V gene TRBV28 combines with J gene TRBJ2-2; 8 bases line up with TRBD1. V was clipped by 10 bases and J by 6 bases; unmatched bases: 10. The CDR3 length is 14 residues. CDR1 MDHEN and CDR2 SYDVKM come from the germline V gene. CDR3 region: CATYTDRGAGELFF. The CDR3, as DNA: TGTGCCACGTACACCGACAGGGGAGCCGGGGAGCTGTTTTTT.

The V call is TRBV12-5, the J call TRBJ1-3; D is undetermined. Looked up from germline, CDR1 is LGHNT and CDR2 is FRNRAP. The CDR3 consists of 16 residues. Trimming took 0 bases from V and 0 from J, leaving 9 bases between them. The CDR3 is CASGLVTTGSGNTIYF. The CDR3 DNA reads TGTGCTAGTGGTTTGGTTACAACGGGCTCTGGAAACACCATATATTTT.

The CDR3 loop reads CSAVPQETQYF. The CDR3 DNA reads TGCAGCGCGGTGCCCCAAGAGACCCAGTACTTC. This chain joins TRBV29-1 and TRBJ2-5; D gene unclear. V was pared by 7 bases and J by 1 base, with 7 bases between. This CDR3 contains 11 residues. Germline values: CDR1 SQVTM, CDR2 ANQGSEA. Looking up the rest from reference TRBV29-1 and TRBJ2-5 gives the full variable domain: SAVISQKPSRDICQRGTSLTIQCQVDSQVTMMFWYRQQPGQSLTLIATANQGSEATYESGFVIDKFPISRPNLTFSTLTVSNMSPEDSSIYLCSAVPQETQYFGPGTRLLVL.